This TCR beta chain was sequenced during a study of cytomegalovirus exposure and HLA in healthy donors. Only in-frame clones appear in the TCRdb table, and some are missing; sequencing was by immunoSEQ multiplex PCR. The sample yields around 150,000 clones, approximately 89% seen once. Germline V CDR1 and CDR2: MGHRA, YSYEKL. After removal of 1 base from V and 0 bases from J, the junction contained 2 bases not matched to a gene. The CDR3 is made up of 15 amino acids. The sample consisted of PBMCs. The TCR comes from a man between 18 and 35 years old in good health and CMV-seronegative. The V gene is TRBV4-1, the J gene TRBJ1-1, with 7 bases lining up with TRBD1. CDR3: CASSQVQGMNTEAFF. CDR3 nucleotides: TGCGCCAGCAGCCAAGTACAGGGGATGAACACTGAAGCTTTCTTT.